This T cell receptor beta chain came from a study of CD8+CD57+ T cells in acquired aplastic anemia. Germline V gene data show CDR1 as SEHNR and CDR2 as FQNEAQ (reference sequence). The CDR3 length is 11 residues. Patients who underwent sequencing had shown CD8+CD57+ cell expansion by flow cytometry. The template for TCR beta VDJ and CDR3 sequence profiling was genomic DNA. TCRdb fed the reads into MiXCR, producing one record per CDR3 protein. The sample holds about 290,000 distinct CDR3 sequences, about 50% seen once. The study's findings and limits: Patient and control CD8+ Simpson's diversity was not significantly different. Twenty-nine CD8+ CDR3 sequences were shared between patients and controls.

Notes on this clonotype: Its specificity is not known. Germline is not matched at one junction end, which may reflect a read error.

Sequenced input: sorted CD4+, CD8+, or CD8+CD57+ T cells (not recorded which) from PBMCs. The chain links TRBV7-9 to TRBJ2-5; D unresolved. The source of this sequence is a human donor with aplastic anemia. The CDR3 nucleotides read TGTGCCGGCAGCTTAGAAGAGACCCAGTACTTC. It encodes CAGSLEETQYF.